Detailed here is one TCR beta chain. Its antigen is currently not known. Base qualities were left out, and no much larger clone turns up one base away. The Qiagen DNeasy Blood and Tissue Kit was used to extract total genomic DNA from purified CD4+ T cells. Amplification and sequencing of the TCRbeta CDR3 region, as defined according to IMGT, were carried out with immunoSEQ immunosequencing protocols. From the authors' description of their analysis: Raw sequence data were preprocessed by the immunoSEQ service for PCR and sequencing error correction. The sequence data were loaded into the immunoSEQ Analyzer and then analyzed further using VDJtools v1.0.7. The paired Wilcoxon signed-rank test was applied to assess differences between patients and controls. Entries here come from immuneACCESS through TCRdb and include only in-frame sequences with V and J called. Some clones fail to appear in such tables; in the studies checked, an unresolved V gene covers under half of the shortfall, and the cause of the remainder is unknown. The V and J calls and clone size were taken over from that table, and D and trimming were inferred from the DNA. Across this sample there are about 19,000 clones, with about 92% seen only once. The biggest ten clones account for 0.5% to 0.7% of the sample.

V is reduced by 4 bases and J by 0 bases, leaving a spacing of 12 bases between them. In the germline V gene, CDR1 corresponds to SGHTA and CDR2 to FQGNSA. The CDR3 covers 15 residues, taking in both the cysteine and the phenylalanine. Kept here is only the CDR3 DNA, which spans 45 bases and is read in frame from base 1. This sample was taken from a study of untreated major depressive disorder (dated by TCRdb to 2017 to 2018). Study-wide context: In this cross-sectional case-control comparison, antidepressant-free major depressive disorder patients and individually matched non-depressed controls were compared on T cell phenotype and TCR repertoire. The TCRbeta sequencing followed up on differences in Vbeta 5.1, Vbeta 11 and Vbeta 22 usage that flow cytometry had shown in the whole cohort. The paper as a whole reports these results and caveats: For the sequencing comparisons, one-tailed planned tests were applied to only three Vbeta families that had been selected in advance. In every sequenced subject, all of the top five TRBV05-01 clones were private clones. Because of the strict matching and exclusion criteria, the study sample was comparatively small, which limits how generalizable the findings are. In the sequencing data, TRBV25-01 and TRBV02-01 usage matched the flow-cytometry pattern without reaching statistical significance. In CD4+ T cells, sequencing confirmed that depressed patients used TRBV05-01 (Vbeta 5.1) more than controls did, with a one-tailed test giving p = 0.040.

For sex, age, current smoking status and body mass index, every depressed patient had a pairwise-matched non-depressed control. European descent was reported for all participants. To qualify, patients needed a DSM-IV diagnosis of major depressive disorder plus a Hamilton Rating Scale for Depression score of 18 or higher. Patients had been free of any psychiatric medication, including antidepressants, for at least 8 weeks before enrollment. Among the patients, depression severity spanned the moderate-to-severe range. Major medical conditions, Axis I/II comorbidities, regular medication or illicit drug use, and drinking over 100 g alcohol a week were all grounds for excluding any participant. About 30 ml of peripheral blood was collected from each participant into EDTA tubes. CD4+ T cells were purified from thawed PBMCs by magnetic negative selection with the BD IMag Human CD4 T Lymphocyte Enrichment Set. Flow cytometry confirmed that the CD4+ enrichment method typically gave around 94% purity. A subgroup of a few case-control pairs, chosen blind to the chemokine receptor expression and flow-cytometric repertoire skewing results, underwent TCRbeta sequencing. All blood samples were drawn in the morning at 8:00 a.m., and PBMCs were separated by Ficoll-Hypaque gradient centrifugation. PBMCs were gradually cooled to -80 degrees C for cryopreservation and then kept in liquid nitrogen until assay.

The receptor was isolated from a woman in her thirties or forties with major depressive disorder. Source material: CD4+ T cells from PBMCs. The receptor chain draws on TRBV7-2 and TRBJ1-1; the D gene assignment is ambiguous. Here is the DNA: TGTGCCAGCAGCTCCCCAAGGACGGTGAACACTGAAGCTTTCTTT. Its amino acids are CASSSPRTVNTEAFF. Beyond the CDR3, the reference TRBV7-2 and TRBJ1-1 genes provide the residues; the full variable domain reads: GAGVSQSPSNKVTEKGKDVELRCDPISGHTALYWYRQSLGQGLEFLIYFQGNSAPDKSGLPSDRFSAERTGGSVSTLTIQRTQQEDSAVYLCASSSPRTVNTEAFFGQGTRLTVV.